The 9 T cell receptor beta chains reported below all come from one sample, sequenced in a study of beta chain features in type 1 diabetes. Study results and limitations: Researchers report that Type 1 diabetes patients had moderately but significantly shorter TCRB CDR3s across all four CD4+ subsets.

The entirety of the isolated RNA underwent reverse transcription, so expressed TCRB transcripts were sequenced. The protocol was immunoSEQ multiplex PCR, while the TCRdb copy is restricted to in-frame clones and leaves out a portion. This table has about 640,000 clones, under 15% appearing once. The antigens these receptors bind are not known. The specimen sequenced was naive CD4+ T cells from blood. These receptors came from a man aged 25-40 years with type 1 diabetes.

The chain combines TRBV5-1 with TRBJ1-5; D unresolved. This CDR3 has 17 amino acids. The germline gives CDR1 SGHRS, CDR2 YFSETQ. Trimming removed 3 bases from V and 0 bases from J, with 16 bases in between. The CDR3 DNA sequence: TGCGCCAGCAGCTCCAACAACTGGTGGAATAGCAATCAGCCCCAGCATTTT. This gives the protein CASSSNNWWNSNQPQHF.

The sample holds a few counts of this clone. J is TRBJ2-5 and V is TRBV11-3; D might be TRBD2 (6 bases). Trimming left V 0 bases short and J 0 bases short, with 14 bases between. The CDR3 runs to 17 residues. The germline CDR1 and CDR2 sequences are SGHNT and YENEEA. The CDR3 sequence is CASSLDSGTQYQETQYF. The CDR3 DNA follows: TGTGCCAGCAGCTTAGATTCGGGGACTCAGTACCAAGAGACCCAGTACTTC.

This clone was observed a handful of times. The rearrangement links TRBV4-2 to TRBJ2-1; D gene unclear. V was trimmed by 0 bases and J by 2 bases, leaving 11 bases between them. Germline CDR1 is LGHNA and CDR2 is YNFKEQ. CDR3 length equals 16 residues. CDR3: CASSQDGGIAYNEQFF. CDR3 DNA: TGTGCCAGCAGCCAAGACGGCGGTATAGCCTACAATGAGCAGTTCTTC.

The V and J genes are TRBV29-1 and TRBJ1-2; 7 bases are a match to TRBD1. The CDR3 spans 13 residues. CDR1 and CDR2 from the germline V gene are SQVTM and ANQGSEA. The V and J ends lost 4 bases and 1 base, in that order; junction bases with no gene match: 3. CDR3 bases: TGCAGCGTTGCCCGGGACAGTAACTATGGCTACACCTTC. It yields the protein CSVARDSNYGYTF.

The table lists this clone with a few counts. The gene calls are TRBV9 and TRBJ1-6; maybe TRBD1 (6 bases). CDR3 length: 13 amino acids. Trimming stripped 8 bases from V and 2 bases from J, with 8 bases between. Germline V gene lookup returns CDR1 SGDLS and CDR2 YYNGEE. The CDR3 coding sequence is TGTGCCAGTGGACAGACCTATAATTCACCCCTCCACTTT. Translated, it gives CASGQTYNSPLHF.

This clone was recorded a few times. V is TRBV2 and J is TRBJ2-7; D gene uncertain. CDR3 length: 12 amino acids. Trimming took off 2 bases at V and 4 bases at J, with 6 bases between the two ends. Per germline, CDR1 SNHLY and CDR2 FYNNEI. CDR3 sequence reads: CASSEILYEQYF. CDR3 coding DNA: TGTGCCAGCAGTGAAATCCTTTACGAGCAGTACTTC.

This clone was picked up a small number of times. The chain recombines TRBV25-1 with TRBJ2-7; 9 bases are shared with TRBD1. From germline, CDR1 is MGHDK and CDR2 SYGVNS. The ends lost 6 bases at V and 5 bases at J; junction bases unmatched: 5. The CDR3 totals 13 residues. CDR3: CASRGDRVHEQYF. The CDR3 bases are TGTGCCAGCAGAGGGGACAGGGTCCACGAGCAGTACTTC.

The chain carries TRBV14 and TRBJ2-1; D unclear. The CDR3 consists of 13 residues. The V gene's germline CDR1 is SGHDN and CDR2 FVKESK. The ends were cut back, 8 bases at V and 3 bases at J, with 11 bases in the middle. DNA of the CDR3: TGTGCCAGCTCCGCAGGCCACTACAATGAGCAGTTCTTC. Translated: CASSAGHYNEQFF.

The table lists this clone with a few counts. The J gene is TRBJ2-7, the V gene TRBV7-8; 7 bases align to TRBD1. Per germline, CDR1 SGHVS and CDR2 FQNEAQ. This CDR3 spans 15 amino acids. V shed 3 bases, J shed 3 bases, and the junction held 8 bases outside the gene matches. This chain's CDR3 is CASSFIDAGGYEQYF. The CDR3 nucleotides are TGTGCCAGCAGCTTTATCGACGCAGGGGGCTACGAGCAGTACTTC.